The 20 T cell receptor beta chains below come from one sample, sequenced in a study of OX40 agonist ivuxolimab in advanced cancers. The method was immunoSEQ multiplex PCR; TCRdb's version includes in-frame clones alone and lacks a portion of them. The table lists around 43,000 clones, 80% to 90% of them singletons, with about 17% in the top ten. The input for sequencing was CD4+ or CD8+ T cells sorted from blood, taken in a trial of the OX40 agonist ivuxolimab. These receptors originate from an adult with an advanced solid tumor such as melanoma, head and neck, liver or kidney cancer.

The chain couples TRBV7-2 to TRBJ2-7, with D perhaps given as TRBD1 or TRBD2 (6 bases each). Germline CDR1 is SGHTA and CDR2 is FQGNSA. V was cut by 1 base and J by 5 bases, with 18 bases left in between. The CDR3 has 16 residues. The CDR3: CASSLEGGLPPNEQYF. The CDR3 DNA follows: TGTGCCAGCAGCTTAGAGGGGGGACTCCCTCCCAACGAGCAGTACTTC.

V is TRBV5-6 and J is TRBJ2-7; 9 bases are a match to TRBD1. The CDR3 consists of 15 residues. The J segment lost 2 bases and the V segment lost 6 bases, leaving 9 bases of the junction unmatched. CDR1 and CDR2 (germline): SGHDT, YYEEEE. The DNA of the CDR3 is TGTGCCAGCACCCCTTCAGGGACAGGGACCTACGAGCAGTACTTC. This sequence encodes CASTPSGTGTYEQYF.

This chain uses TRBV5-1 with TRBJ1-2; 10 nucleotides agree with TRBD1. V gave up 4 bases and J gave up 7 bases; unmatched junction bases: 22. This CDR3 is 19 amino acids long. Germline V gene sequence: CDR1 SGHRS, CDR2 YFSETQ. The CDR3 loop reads CASSGGTGVFSRVVFGYTF. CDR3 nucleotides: TGCGCCAGCAGCGGAGGGACAGGGGTTTTTTCACGGGTAGTCTTTGGCTACACCTTC.

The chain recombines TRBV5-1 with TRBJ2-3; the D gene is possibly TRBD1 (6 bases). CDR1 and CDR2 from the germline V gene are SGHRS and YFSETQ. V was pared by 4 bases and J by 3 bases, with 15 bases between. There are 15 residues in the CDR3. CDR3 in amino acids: CASSNLGGATDTQYF. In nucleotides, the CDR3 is TGCGCCAGCAGCAACCTTGGGGGCGCGACAGATACGCAGTATTTT.

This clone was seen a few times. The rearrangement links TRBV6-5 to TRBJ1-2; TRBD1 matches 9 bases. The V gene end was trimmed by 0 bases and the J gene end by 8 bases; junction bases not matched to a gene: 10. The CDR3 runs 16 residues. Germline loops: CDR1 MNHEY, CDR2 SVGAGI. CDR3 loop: CASSYSSTGGYGGYTF. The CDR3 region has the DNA TGTGCCAGCAGTTACTCCTCGACAGGGGGATATGGGGGCTACACCTTC.

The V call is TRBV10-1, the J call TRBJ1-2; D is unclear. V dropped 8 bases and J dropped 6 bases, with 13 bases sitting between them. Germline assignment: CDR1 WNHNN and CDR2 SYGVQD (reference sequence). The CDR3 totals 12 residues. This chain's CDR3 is CASRIRVNGYTF. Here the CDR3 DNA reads TGCGCCAGCCGTATACGTGTGAATGGCTACACCTTC.

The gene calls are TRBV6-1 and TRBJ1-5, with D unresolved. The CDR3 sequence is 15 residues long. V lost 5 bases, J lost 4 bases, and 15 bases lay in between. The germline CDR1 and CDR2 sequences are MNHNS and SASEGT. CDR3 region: CASSTGPGGNQPQHF. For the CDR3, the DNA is TGTGCCAGCAGTACCGGGCCAGGAGGGAATCAGCCCCAGCATTTT.

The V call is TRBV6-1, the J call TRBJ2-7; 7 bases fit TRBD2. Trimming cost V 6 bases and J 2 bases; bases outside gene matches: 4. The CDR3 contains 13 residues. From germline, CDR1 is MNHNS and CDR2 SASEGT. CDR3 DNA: TGTGCCAGCAGCAAACGGGGGGCCTACGAGCAGTACTTC. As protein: CASSKRGAYEQYF.

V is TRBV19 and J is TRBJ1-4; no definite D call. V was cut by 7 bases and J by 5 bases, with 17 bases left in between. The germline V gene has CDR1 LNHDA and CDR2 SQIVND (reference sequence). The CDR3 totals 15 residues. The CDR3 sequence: CASKHQRNPNEKLFF. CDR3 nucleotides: TGTGCCAGTAAGCATCAACGGAACCCGAATGAAAAACTGTTTTTT.

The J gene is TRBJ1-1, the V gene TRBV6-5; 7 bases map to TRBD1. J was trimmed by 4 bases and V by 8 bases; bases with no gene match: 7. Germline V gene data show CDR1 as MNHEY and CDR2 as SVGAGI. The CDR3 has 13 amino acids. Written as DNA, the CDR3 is TGTGCCAGCGGGGCGACAGGGATCACTGAAGCTTTCTTT. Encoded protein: CASGATGITEAFF.

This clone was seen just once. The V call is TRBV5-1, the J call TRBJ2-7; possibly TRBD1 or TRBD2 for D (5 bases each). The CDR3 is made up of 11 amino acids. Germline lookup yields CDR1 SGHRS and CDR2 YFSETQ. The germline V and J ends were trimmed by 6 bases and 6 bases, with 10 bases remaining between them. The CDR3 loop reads CASTSGTEQYF. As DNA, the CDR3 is TGCGCCAGCACTAGTGGGACCGAGCAGTACTTC.

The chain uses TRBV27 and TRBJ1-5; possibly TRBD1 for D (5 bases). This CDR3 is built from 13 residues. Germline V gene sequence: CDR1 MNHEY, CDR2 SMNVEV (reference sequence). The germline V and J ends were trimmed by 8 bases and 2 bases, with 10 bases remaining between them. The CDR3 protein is CASSRDRNQPQHF. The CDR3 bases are TGTGCCAGCTCCCGGGACCGCAATCAGCCCCAGCATTTT.

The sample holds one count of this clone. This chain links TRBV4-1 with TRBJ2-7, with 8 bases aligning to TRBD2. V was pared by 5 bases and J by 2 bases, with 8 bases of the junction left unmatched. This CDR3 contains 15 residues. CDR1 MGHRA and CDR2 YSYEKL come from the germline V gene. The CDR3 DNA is TGCGCCAGCAGCTACATTAGCGGGGCCACCTACGAGCAGTACTTC. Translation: CASSYISGATYEQYF.

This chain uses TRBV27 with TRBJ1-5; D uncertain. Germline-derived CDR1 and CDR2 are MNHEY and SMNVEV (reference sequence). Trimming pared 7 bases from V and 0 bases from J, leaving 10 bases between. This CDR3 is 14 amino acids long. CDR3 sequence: CASTWAGSNQPQHF. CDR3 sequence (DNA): TGTGCCAGCACCTGGGCCGGTAGCAATCAGCCCCAGCATTTT.

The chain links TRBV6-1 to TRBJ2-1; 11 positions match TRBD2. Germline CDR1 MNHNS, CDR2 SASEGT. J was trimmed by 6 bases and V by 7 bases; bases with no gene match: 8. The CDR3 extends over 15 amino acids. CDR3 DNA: TGTGCCAGCAAGGCTAGCGGGGGGTCGATCAATGAGCAGTTCTTC. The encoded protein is CASKASGGSINEQFF.

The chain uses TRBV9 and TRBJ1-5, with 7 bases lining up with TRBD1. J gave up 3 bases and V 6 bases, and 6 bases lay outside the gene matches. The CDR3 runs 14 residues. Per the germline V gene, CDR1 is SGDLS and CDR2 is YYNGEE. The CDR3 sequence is CASNSGQINQPQHF. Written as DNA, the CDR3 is TGTGCCAGCAACTCGGGACAGATCAATCAGCCCCAGCATTTT.

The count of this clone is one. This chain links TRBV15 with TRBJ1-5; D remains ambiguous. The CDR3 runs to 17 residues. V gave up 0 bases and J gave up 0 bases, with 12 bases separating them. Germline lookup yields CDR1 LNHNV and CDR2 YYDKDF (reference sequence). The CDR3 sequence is CATSRDAQLVSNQPQHF. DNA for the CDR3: TGTGCCACCAGCAGAGATGCGCAGCTCGTTAGCAATCAGCCCCAGCATTTT.

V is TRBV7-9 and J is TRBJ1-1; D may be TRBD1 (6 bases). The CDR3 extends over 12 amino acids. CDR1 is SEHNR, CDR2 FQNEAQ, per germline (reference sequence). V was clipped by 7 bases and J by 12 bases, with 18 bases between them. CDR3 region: CASTRNRDLPFF. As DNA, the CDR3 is TGTGCCAGCACCCGCAACAGGGACCTACCTTTCTTT.

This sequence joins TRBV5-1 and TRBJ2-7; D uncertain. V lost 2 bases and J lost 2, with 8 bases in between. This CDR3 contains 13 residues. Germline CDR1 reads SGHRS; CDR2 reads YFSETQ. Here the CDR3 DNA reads TGCGCCAGCAGCTTATCGGGCACCTACGAGCAGTACTTC. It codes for CASSLSGTYEQYF.

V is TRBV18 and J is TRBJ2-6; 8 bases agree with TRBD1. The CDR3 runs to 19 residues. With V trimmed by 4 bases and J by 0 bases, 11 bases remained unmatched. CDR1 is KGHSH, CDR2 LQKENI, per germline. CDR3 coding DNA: TGTGCCAGCTCACGGAGACGGACAGGGCCCTCCTCTGGGGCCAACGTCCTGACTTTC. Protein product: CASSRRRTGPSSGANVLTF.